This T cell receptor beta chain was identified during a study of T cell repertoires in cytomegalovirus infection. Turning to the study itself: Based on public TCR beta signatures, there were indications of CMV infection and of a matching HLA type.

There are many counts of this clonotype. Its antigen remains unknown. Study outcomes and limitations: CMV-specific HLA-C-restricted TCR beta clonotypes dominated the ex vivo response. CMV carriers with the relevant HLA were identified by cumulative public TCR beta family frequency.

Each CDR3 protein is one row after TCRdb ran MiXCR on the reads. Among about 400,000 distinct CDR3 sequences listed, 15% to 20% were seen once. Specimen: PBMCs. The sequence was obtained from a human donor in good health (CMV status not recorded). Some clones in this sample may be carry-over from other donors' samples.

The DNA for the CDR3 is TGTGCCAGCAGGTCGCCTCACGGAAAAGAGACCCAGTACTTC. It encodes CASRSPHGKETQYF. The chain couples TRBV7-9 to TRBJ2-5; D is ambiguous. CDR3 length: 14 amino acids. V was shortened by 6 bases and J by 3 bases, with 14 bases between the two germline ends. The germline gives CDR1 SEHNR, CDR2 FQNEAQ (reference sequence).